This is a list of T cell receptor beta chains from one sample in a study of shared T cell receptors in the human thymus. This table comes from immunoSEQ multiplex PCR, and its TCRdb copy is limited to in-frame clones, with some not included. The sample yields 500,000 to 550,000 clones, 75% to 85% seen once. In addition, the sample was reused for a study of human thymus T cells.

Sequencing was performed on thymocytes. All receptors come from a boy under two years old with a congenital heart defect. Both conserved end residues are part of each CDR3. D genes are given only for firm matches.

d_gene	v_gene	j_gene	CDR3nt	CDR3aa
.	TRBV4-3	TRBJ2-3	TGCGCCAGCAGCCGTAGATCGGGGGACACAGATACGCAGTATTTT	CASSRRSGDTDTQYF
.	TRBV27	TRBJ2-6	TGTGCCAGCAGTCCTAACCTCACAGGAAAACCTCCGAGAGGGGCCAACGTCCTGACTTTC	CASSPNLTGKPPRGANVLTF
TRBD1	TRBV4-3	TRBJ2-5	TGCGCCAGCAGCCAAGGTCTCCCCGACAGGGTAGAGCAAGAGACCCAGTACTTC	CASSQGLPDRVEQETQYF
TRBD1	TRBV30	TRBJ2-3	TGTGCCTGGAGTCCCTCGGGACAGGGGGGTACAGATACGCAGTATTTT	CAWSPSGQGGTDTQYF
.	TRBV15	TRBJ1-4	TGTGCCACCAGCAGAGATGAGGAGAGGGCTAATGAAAAACTGTTTTTT	CATSRDEERANEKLFF
TRBD1	TRBV28	TRBJ2-5	TGTGCCAGCAGTTTAGGGACAGGGTCCAAACCTCAAGAGACCCAGTACTTC	CASSLGTGSKPQETQYF
TRBD1	TRBV10-3	TRBJ2-7	TGTGCCAGCCGGGACAGACCCTACGAGCAGTACTTC	CASRDRPYEQYF
.	TRBV7-9	TRBJ2-1	TGTGCCAGCACCGGAGGGGAGAACAATGAGCAGTTCTTC	CASTGGENNEQFF
.	TRBV12-5	TRBJ1-3	TGTGCTAGTGGACCAACGCGGAGGACTGGAAACACCATATATTTT	CASGPTRRTGNTIYF
.	TRBV6-5	TRBJ2-7	TGTGCCAGCAGGGGGGGGAGGGGGGCCTACGAGCAGTACTTC	CASRGGRGAYEQYF